The 29 T cell receptor beta chains below come from one sample, sequenced in a study of identical twins (dated by TCRdb to about 2016). The protocol used for the library was 5' RACE. Sequencing relied on an Illumina HiSeq 2000. The public reads were reprocessed in TCRdb via fastp at Q25 and MiXCR, keeping in-frame beta chains. Rows with a matching CDR3 protein are joined into one entry that keeps the most common DNA and genes. The sample table shows about 570,000 distinct CDR3 sequences, and 9% to 10% are seen once. 2.5% to 3.5% of the sample goes to the ten largest clones. Another study also made use of these data, one on yellow fever vaccine responses in identical twins.

Sequencing used PBMCs. The receptors were gathered from a woman younger than 35 in good health.

This clonotype was seen ten or more times. V usage is TRBV14 and J usage is TRBJ2-1, with 10 bases aligning to TRBD2. Germline values: CDR1 SGHDN, CDR2 FVKESK. This CDR3 comprises 15 residues. The ends lost 4 bases at V and 5 bases at J; junction bases unmatched: 5. CDR3 nucleotides: TGTGCCAGCAGCCGTACTAGCGGGATTCACAATGAGCAGTTCTTC. This encodes CASSRTSGIHNEQFF.

This clonotype appeared a few times. The CDR3 bases are TGCAGCGTCGCCCAGACTTGGTCATCCGAGCAGTACTTC. Translating gives CSVAQTWSSEQYF. The genes are TRBV29-1 and TRBJ2-7; no reliable D call. CDR1 and CDR2 (germline): SQVTM, ANQGSEA. V was trimmed by 6 bases and J by 6 bases, leaving 18 bases between them. The CDR3 is 13 residues long.

The table lists this clonotype with many counts. V gene TRBV4-3 combines with J gene TRBJ2-3; D is unclear. V gave up 3 bases and J gave up 2 bases, with 9 bases separating them. The V gene's germline CDR1 is LGHNA and CDR2 YSLEER. CDR3 size: 14 residues. CDR3 sequence: CASSQIVYTDTQYF. In nucleotides, the CDR3 is TGCGCCAGCAGCCAGATAGTCTACACAGATACGCAGTATTTT.

The gene calls are TRBV2 and TRBJ2-2; no clear D gene. Germline V gives CDR1 SNHLY, CDR2 FYNNEI. The CDR3 has 15 residues. The V end lost 7 bases, the J end lost 0 bases, and 12 bases lay between the germline ends. The CDR3 DNA reads as TGTGCCAGCACCCTGTCCCGGGCGAACACCGGGGAGCTGTTTTTT. Encoded protein: CASTLSRANTGELFF.

The chain recombines TRBV20-1 with TRBJ2-1; 9 nucleotides align to TRBD2. This CDR3 has 14 amino acids. With 5 bases clipped from V and 5 bases from J, the junction kept 7 bases outside the gene matches. Germline lookup yields CDR1 DFQATT and CDR2 SNEGSKA (reference sequence). Here the CDR3 DNA reads TGCAGTGCTTTTAGCGGGGGCCAAAACAATGAGCAGTTCTTC. It translates to CSAFSGGQNNEQFF.

This sequence joins TRBV12-3 or TRBV12-4 and TRBJ2-2; D is perhaps TRBD1 (6 bases). The CDR3 covers 15 residues. Deletions cut 5 bases from V and 6 bases from J, with 16 bases between. The CDR3 nucleotides read TGTGCCAGCAGTCCAGGGGACCTGCCGCCCGGGGAGCTGTTTTTT. It codes for CASSPGDLPPGELFF.

V gene TRBV7-6 combines with J gene TRBJ2-7; 8 positions match TRBD2. The CDR3 loop spans 14 amino acids. Per germline, CDR1 SGHVS and CDR2 FNYEAQ. The V gene end was trimmed by 3 bases and the J gene end by 3 bases; junction bases not matched to a gene: 4. As DNA, the CDR3 is TGTGCCAGCAGCTTCTTTAGCGGGAACTACGAGCAGTACTTC. It translates to CASSFFSGNYEQYF.

At least ten counts were recorded for this clonotype. The chain is built from TRBV20-1 and TRBJ2-2, with 8 bases matching TRBD2. The CDR3 sequence is 17 residues long. V shed 0 bases, J shed 5 bases, and the junction held 11 bases outside the gene matches. Germline V lookup: CDR1 DFQATT, CDR2 SNEGSKA (reference sequence). As DNA, the CDR3 is TGCAGTGCTAGAGATCCCAGCGGGGGAGTTAAAACCGGGGAGCTGTTTTTT. Its protein product is CSARDPSGGVKTGELFF.

This clonotype was observed at least ten times. The genes are TRBV5-6 and TRBJ2-1; 8 bases fit TRBD2. CDR1 and CDR2 (germline): SGHDT, YYEEEE. There are 15 residues in the CDR3. Trimming at V came to 1 base and at J to 7 bases, leaving 7 bases not matched to a gene. The CDR3 loop is CASSLLGGAGNEQFF. The CDR3 nucleotides are TGTGCCAGCAGCTTGCTCGGGGGGGCCGGAAATGAGCAGTTCTTC. The whole variable domain, remainder taken from reference TRBV5-6 and TRBJ2-1, is DAGVTQSPTHLIKTRGQQVTLRCSPKSGHDTVSWYQQALGQGPQFIFQYYEEEERQRGNFPDRFSGHQFPNYSSELNVNALLLGDSALYLCASSLLGGAGNEQFFGPGTRLTVL.

This clonotype was observed many times. The rearrangement links TRBV12-3 or TRBV12-4 to TRBJ2-3; perhaps TRBD2 as D (5 bases). The CDR3 totals 15 residues. V gave up 5 bases and J gave up 2 bases, with 14 bases separating them. In nucleotides, the CDR3 is TGTGCCAGCAGTCTCGAATCCGGGAACACAGATACGCAGTATTTT. It is translated as CASSLESGNTDTQYF.

This chain uses TRBV20-1 with TRBJ2-7; TRBD1 agrees at 8 bases. The length of the CDR3 is 16 residues. J gave up 3 bases and V 2 bases, and 12 bases lay outside the gene matches. The V gene's germline CDR1 is DFQATT and CDR2 SNEGSKA (reference sequence). The CDR3 DNA reads as TGCAGTGCTAGAACCTTGAGGGCAGGGGGCAACTACGAGCAGTACTTC. The encoded protein is CSARTLRAGGNYEQYF.

This clonotype was detected ten times or more. The gene calls are TRBV7-9 and TRBJ2-7; D possibly corresponds to TRBD2 (6 bases). The V end lost 1 base, the J end lost 5 bases, and 15 bases lay between the germline ends. CDR3 length: 15 residues. From germline, CDR1 is SEHNR and CDR2 FQNEAQ (reference sequence). The CDR3 DNA reads TGTGCCAGCAGCTTAGGTATCCGGGACTGGGACGAGCAGTACTTC. Its protein is CASSLGIRDWDEQYF.

The chain couples TRBV7-9 to TRBJ1-1; D is unclear. The CDR3 is 14 amino acids. Trimming cost V 2 bases and J 1 base, with 8 bases left between them. Germline V gives CDR1 SEHNR, CDR2 FQNEAQ (reference sequence). The CDR3 here is CASSLRMGNTEAFF. In DNA form, the CDR3 reads TGTGCCAGCAGCTTACGGATGGGGAACACTGAAGCTTTCTTT.

V and J are TRBV29-1 and TRBJ1-1, with unresolved D. This CDR3 region has 12 residues. CDR1 is SQVTM, CDR2 ANQGSEA, per germline. Trimming removed 5 bases from V and 5 bases from J, with 12 bases in between. CDR3 loop: CSVSLSMTEAFF. For the CDR3, the DNA is TGCAGCGTTAGCCTATCTATGACTGAAGCTTTCTTT. Complete variable domain (other parts from reference TRBV29-1 and TRBJ1-1): SAVISQKPSRDICQRGTSLTIQCQVDSQVTMMFWYRQQPGQSLTLIATANQGSEATYESGFVIDKFPISRPNLTFSTLTVSNMSPEDSSIYLCSVSLSMTEAFFGQGTRLTVV.

The table lists this clonotype with many counts. The chain has TRBV7-8 and TRBJ2-3; 8 bases line up with TRBD2. With 2 bases clipped from V and 0 bases from J, the junction kept 7 bases outside the gene matches. The germline gives CDR1 SGHVS, CDR2 FQNEAQ. The CDR3 contains 17 residues. The chain's CDR3 is CASSLFLAGMSTDTQYF. As DNA, the CDR3 is TGTGCCAGCAGCTTATTTTTAGCGGGGATGAGCACAGATACGCAGTATTTT.

In this sample, this clonotype turned up many times. This CDR3 is CSATGTSGVNEQFF. CDR3 bases: TGCAGTGCTACCGGGACTAGCGGGGTCAATGAGCAGTTCTTC. The genes are TRBV20-1 and TRBJ2-1; TRBD2 matches at 13 bases. This CDR3 comprises 14 residues. With V trimmed by 4 bases and J by 6 bases, 3 bases remained unmatched. Per germline, CDR1 DFQATT and CDR2 SNEGSKA (reference sequence).

This clonotype came up a few times. V usage is TRBV27 and J usage is TRBJ2-6; D not resolved. V lost 1 base and J lost 4, with 8 bases in between. Germline-derived CDR1 and CDR2 are MNHEY and SMNVEV (reference sequence). The CDR3 extends over 15 amino acids. The DNA of the CDR3 is TGTGCCAGCAGTTTATTCGGGCCCGGGGCCAACGTCCTGACTTTC. Encoded protein: CASSLFGPGANVLTF.

This clonotype was recorded at least ten times. J is TRBJ1-4 and V is TRBV10-3; D remains unclear. V dropped 2 bases and J dropped 7 bases, with 11 bases sitting between them. The CDR3 totals 14 residues. Germline V gene lookup returns CDR1 ENHRY and CDR2 SYGVKD. CDR3 in DNA: TGTGCCATCAGTGAGCTCGATAAGAGTGAAAAACTGTTTTTT. Translating it yields CAISELDKSEKLFF.

The genes are TRBV15 and TRBJ2-2; TRBD1 matches 7 bases. Trimming removed 3 bases from V and 9 bases from J; junction bases left unmatched: 7. This CDR3 is built from 14 residues. Germline values: CDR1 LNHNV, CDR2 YYDKDF (reference sequence). CDR3 bases: TGTGCCACCAGCAGGACAGGGTCTAACAGGGAGCTGTTTTTT. It translates to CATSRTGSNRELFF.

This clonotype was recorded many times. The CDR3: CASSLENSGELFF. CDR3 DNA sequence: TGCGCCAGCAGCCTTGAAAATTCCGGGGAGCTGTTTTTT. V is TRBV5-1 and J is TRBJ2-2; D not resolved. With 4 bases removed from V and 6 bases from J, the gap between germline ends came to 10 bases. The CDR3 is made up of 13 amino acids. Germline V gene lookup returns CDR1 SGHRS and CDR2 YFSETQ.

The genes are TRBV3-1 and TRBJ2-3; 9 bases are a match to TRBD1. Germline CDR1 LGHDT, CDR2 YNNKEL (reference sequence). The CDR3 contains 16 residues. V lost 0 bases and J lost 2; bases outside the gene matches: 3. Here the CDR3 DNA reads TGTGCCAGCAGCCAAGAAGGGGACAGGGCCACAGATACGCAGTATTTT. Translated: CASSQEGDRATDTQYF.

The sample holds many counts of this clonotype. The rearrangement links TRBV5-8 to TRBJ2-1, with D maybe TRBD2 (5 bases). With 7 bases removed from V and 7 bases from J, the gap between germline ends came to 9 bases. The CDR3 runs to 11 residues. Germline loops: CDR1 SGHTS, CDR2 YDEGEE. CDR3 protein: CASGWRNEQFF. The CDR3 DNA sequence: TGTGCCAGCGGGTGGAGGAATGAGCAGTTCTTC.

There are a few counts of this clonotype. The gene calls are TRBV28 and TRBJ2-7, with 9 bases identical to TRBD1. V was pared by 10 bases and J by 4 bases, with 14 bases of the junction left unmatched. This CDR3 has 15 residues. The germline gives CDR1 MDHEN, CDR2 SYDVKM. In nucleotides, the CDR3 is TGTGCCACCCCCCCCCTCACAGGGGGCAGGTACGAGCAGTACTTC. As protein: CATPPLTGGRYEQYF.

This clonotype has just a few counts. V is TRBV7-8 and J is TRBJ2-7; 7 bases are a match to TRBD1. The V and J ends lost 4 bases and 8 bases, in that order; junction bases with no gene match: 14. This CDR3 is 15 amino acids long. The germline gives CDR1 SGHVS, CDR2 FQNEAQ. The CDR3 bases are TGTGCCAGCAGCTCCGGATCCGGGACAGCCTTCCAGCAGTACTTC. Its translation is CASSSGSGTAFQQYF.

This clonotype was found a few times. The chain combines TRBV5-1 with TRBJ2-5; maybe TRBD1 (6 bases). V dropped 4 bases and J dropped 5 bases, with 12 bases sitting between them. This CDR3 is built from 13 residues. Germline assignment: CDR1 SGHRS and CDR2 YFSETQ. CDR3 sequence reads: CASSTGDTETQYF. The CDR3 nucleotides read TGCGCCAGCAGCACTGGGGACACGGAGACCCAGTACTTC.

The V and J genes are TRBV11-2 and TRBJ2-7; D possibly corresponds to TRBD1 (6 bases). The CDR3 is 15 amino acids. CDR1 and CDR2 (germline): SGHAT, FQNNGV. V dropped 0 bases and J dropped 6 bases, with 15 bases sitting between them. The CDR3 DNA reads TGTGCCAGCAGCTTAGAAGACAGGTCCATGTCCGAGCAGTACTTC. Its translation: CASSLEDRSMSEQYF. Drawing the rest from reference TRBV11-2 and TRBJ2-7, the complete variable domain is EAGVAQSPRYKIIEKRQSVAFWCNPISGHATLYWYQQILGQGPKLLIQFQNNGVVDDSQLPKDRFSAERLKGVDSTLKIQPAKLEDSAVYLCASSLEDRSMSEQYFGPGTRLTVT.

This clonotype was detected many times. The rearrangement links TRBV5-1 to TRBJ1-1; D is possibly TRBD1 (5 bases). V shed 2 bases and J shed 3 bases, with 8 bases lying between them. The CDR3 has 13 residues. CDR1 and CDR2 (germline): SGHRS, YFSETQ. The CDR3 DNA sequence: TGCGCCAGCAGCTTTGCGGGGGACACTGAAGCTTTCTTT. Translated: CASSFAGDTEAFF.

The V and J genes are TRBV27 and TRBJ2-6; TRBD1 matches at 11 bases. This CDR3 is built from 21 residues. J lost 0 bases, V lost 2 bases, and 12 bases had no gene match. CDR1 and CDR2 (germline): MNHEY, SMNVEV (reference sequence). CDR3 amino acids: CASSLHSLDRGPYSGANVLTF. CDR3 DNA sequence: TGTGCCAGCAGTTTACACAGTTTGGACAGGGGGCCCTACTCTGGGGCCAACGTCCTGACTTTC. Full variable domain (outside the CDR3, taken from reference TRBV27 and TRBJ2-6): EAQVTQNPRYLITVTGKKLTVTCSQNMNHEYMSWYRQDPGLGLRQIYYSMNVEVTDKGDVPEGYKVSRKEKRNFPLILESPSPNQTSLYFCASSLHSLDRGPYSGANVLTFGAGSRLTVL.

This rearrangement joins TRBV30 to TRBJ2-1, with D possibly matching TRBD1 (5 bases). Looked up from germline, CDR1 is GTSNPN and CDR2 is SVGIG (reference sequence). CDR3 size: 11 residues. The germline V and J ends were trimmed by 1 base and 12 bases, with 10 bases remaining between them. Here the CDR3 reads CAWSADTGQFF. CDR3 DNA: TGTGCCTGGAGTGCGGACACGGGGCAGTTCTTC.